This TCR beta chain is from a study of T cell responses to AZD1222 COVID-19 vaccine. Whole-study results and caveats: Variant regions that are unmutated are reportedly the target of nearly half of spike-specific TCRs. In all cases, repertoires were sampled only after the peak T cell response. At baseline, just six AZD1222 recipients tested seropositive.

The CDR3 extends over 19 amino acids. V gave up 6 bases and J gave up 6 bases; unmatched junction bases: 23. Germline V CDR1 and CDR2: MNHEY, SVGEGT. Generated by immunoSEQ multiplex PCR, the TCRdb table keeps only in-frame clones and is missing some. In the table there are 150,000 or so clones, 91% of which are singletons. As regards this clone: As yet, its antigen is unknown.

This sequence originates from an adult who received the AZD1222 COVID-19 vaccine. The chain employs TRBV6-2 or TRBV6-3 and TRBJ2-1, with TRBD2 matching over 7 bases. Source: peripheral blood, taken 28 days after the second AZD1222 dose. The CDR3 here is CASSPQTIPSGGIGNEQFF. CDR3 in DNA: TGTGCCAGCAGCCCCCAAACCATCCCTAGCGGAGGAATTGGCAATGAGCAGTTCTTC.